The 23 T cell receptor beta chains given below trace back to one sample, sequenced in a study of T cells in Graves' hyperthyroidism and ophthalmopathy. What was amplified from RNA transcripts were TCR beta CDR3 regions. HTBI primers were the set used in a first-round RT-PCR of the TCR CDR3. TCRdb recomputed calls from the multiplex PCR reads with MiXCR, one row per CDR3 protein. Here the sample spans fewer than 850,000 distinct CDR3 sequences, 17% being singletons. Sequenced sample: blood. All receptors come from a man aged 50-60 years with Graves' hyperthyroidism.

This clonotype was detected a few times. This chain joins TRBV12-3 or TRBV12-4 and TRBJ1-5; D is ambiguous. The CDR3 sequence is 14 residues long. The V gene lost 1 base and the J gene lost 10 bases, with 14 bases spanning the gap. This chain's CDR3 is CASSLGRTASPQHF. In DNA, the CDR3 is TGTGCCAGCAGTTTAGGGCGGACGGCGAGTCCCCAGCATTTT.

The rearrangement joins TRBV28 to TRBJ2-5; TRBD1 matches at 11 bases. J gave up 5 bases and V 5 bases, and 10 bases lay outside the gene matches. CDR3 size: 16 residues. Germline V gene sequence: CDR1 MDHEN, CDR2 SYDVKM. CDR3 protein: CASSPLPGQGGETQYF. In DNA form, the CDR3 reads TGTGCCAGCAGTCCATTACCGGGACAGGGGGGGGAGACCCAGTACTTC.

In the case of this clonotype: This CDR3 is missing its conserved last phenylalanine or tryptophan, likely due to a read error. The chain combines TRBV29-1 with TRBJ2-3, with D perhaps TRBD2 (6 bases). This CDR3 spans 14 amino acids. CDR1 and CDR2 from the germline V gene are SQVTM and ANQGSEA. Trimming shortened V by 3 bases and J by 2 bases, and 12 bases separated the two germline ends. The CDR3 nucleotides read TGCAGCGTTGACGGGACTGGGTACACAGATACGCAGTATCTT. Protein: CSVDGTGYTDTQYL.

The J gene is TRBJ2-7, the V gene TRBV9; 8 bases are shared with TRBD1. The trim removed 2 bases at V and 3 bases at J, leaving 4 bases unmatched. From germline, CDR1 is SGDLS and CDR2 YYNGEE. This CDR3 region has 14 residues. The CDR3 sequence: CASSVGQVGYEQYF. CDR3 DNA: TGTGCCAGCAGCGTGGGACAGGTTGGCTACGAGCAGTACTTC.

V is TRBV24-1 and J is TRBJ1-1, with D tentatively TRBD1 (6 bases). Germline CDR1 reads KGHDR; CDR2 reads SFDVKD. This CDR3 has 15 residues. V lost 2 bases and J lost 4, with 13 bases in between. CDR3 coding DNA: TGTGCCACCAGTGATTCGCAGGGGACGAGCACTGAAGCTTTCTTT. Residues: CATSDSQGTSTEAFF.

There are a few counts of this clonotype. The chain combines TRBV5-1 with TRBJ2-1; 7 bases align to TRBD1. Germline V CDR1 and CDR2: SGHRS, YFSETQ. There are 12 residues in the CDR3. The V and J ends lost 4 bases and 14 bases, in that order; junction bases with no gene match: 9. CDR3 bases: TGCGCCAGCAGCATCACCGGGACAGAGAAGTTCTTC. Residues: CASSITGTEKFF.

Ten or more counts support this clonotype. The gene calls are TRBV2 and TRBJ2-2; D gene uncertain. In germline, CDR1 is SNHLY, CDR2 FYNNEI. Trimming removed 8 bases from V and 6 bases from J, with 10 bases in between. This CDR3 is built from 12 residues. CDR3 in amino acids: CASQTTPGELFF. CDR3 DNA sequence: TGTGCCAGCCAGACCACCCCCGGGGAGCTGTTTTTT. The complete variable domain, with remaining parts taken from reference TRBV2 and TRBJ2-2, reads EPEVTQTPSHQVTQMGQEVILRCVPISNHLYFYWYRQILGQKVEFLVSFYNNEISEKSEIFDDQFSVERPDGSNFTLKIRSTKLEDSAMYFCASQTTPGELFFGEGSRLTVL.

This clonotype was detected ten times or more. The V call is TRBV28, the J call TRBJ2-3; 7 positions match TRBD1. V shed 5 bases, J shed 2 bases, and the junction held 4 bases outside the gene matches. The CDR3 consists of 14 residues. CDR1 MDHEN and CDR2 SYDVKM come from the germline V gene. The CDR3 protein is CASSPTGITDTQYF. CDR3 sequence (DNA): TGTGCCAGCAGTCCGACAGGGATCACAGATACGCAGTATTTT.

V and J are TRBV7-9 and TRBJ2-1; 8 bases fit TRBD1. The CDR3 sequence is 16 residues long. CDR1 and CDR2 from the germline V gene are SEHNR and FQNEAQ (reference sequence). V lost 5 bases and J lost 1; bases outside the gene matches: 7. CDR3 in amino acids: CASSAHRDRSYNEQFF. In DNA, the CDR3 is TGTGCCAGCAGCGCGCACCGGGACAGGTCCTACAATGAGCAGTTCTTC.

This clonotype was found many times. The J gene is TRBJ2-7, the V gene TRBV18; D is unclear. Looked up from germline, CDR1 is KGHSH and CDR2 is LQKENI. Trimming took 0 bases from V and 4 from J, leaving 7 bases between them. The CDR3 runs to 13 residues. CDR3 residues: CASSPPSKYEQYF. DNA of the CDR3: TGTGCCAGCTCACCACCGTCGAAATACGAGCAGTACTTC.

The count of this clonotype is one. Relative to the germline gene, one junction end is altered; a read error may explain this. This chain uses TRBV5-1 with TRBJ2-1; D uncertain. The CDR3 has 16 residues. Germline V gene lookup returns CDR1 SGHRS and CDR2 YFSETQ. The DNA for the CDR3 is TGCGCCAGCAGCTTGGAGGGCAGGAGTAACTACAATGAGCAGTCCTTC. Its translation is CASSLEGRSNYNEQSF.

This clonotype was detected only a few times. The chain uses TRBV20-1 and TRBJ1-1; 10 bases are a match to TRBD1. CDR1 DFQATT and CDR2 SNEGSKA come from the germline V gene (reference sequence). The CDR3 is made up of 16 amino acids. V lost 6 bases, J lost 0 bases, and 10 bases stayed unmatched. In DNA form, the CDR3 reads TGCAGTGCCCGGGACAGGGGAGATTTTATGAACACTGAAGCTTTCTTT. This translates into CSARDRGDFMNTEAFF.

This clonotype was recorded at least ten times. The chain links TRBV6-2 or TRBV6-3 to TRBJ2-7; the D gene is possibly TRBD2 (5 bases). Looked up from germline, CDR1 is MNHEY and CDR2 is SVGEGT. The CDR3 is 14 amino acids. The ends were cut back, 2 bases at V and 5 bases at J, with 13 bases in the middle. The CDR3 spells CASSYAFIGDEQYF. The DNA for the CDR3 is TGTGCCAGCAGTTACGCCTTTATCGGGGACGAGCAGTACTTC.

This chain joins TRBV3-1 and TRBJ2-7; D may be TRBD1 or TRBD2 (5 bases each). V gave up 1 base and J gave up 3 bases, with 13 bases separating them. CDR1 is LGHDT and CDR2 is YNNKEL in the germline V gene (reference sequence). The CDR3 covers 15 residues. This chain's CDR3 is CASSQVRGANYEQYF. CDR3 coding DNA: TGTGCCAGCAGCCAAGTAAGAGGGGCGAACTACGAGCAGTACTTC.

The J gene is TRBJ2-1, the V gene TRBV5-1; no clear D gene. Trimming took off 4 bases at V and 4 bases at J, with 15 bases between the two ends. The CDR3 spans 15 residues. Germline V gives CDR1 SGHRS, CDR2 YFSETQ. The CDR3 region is CASSPPGLRYNEQFF. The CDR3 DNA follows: TGCGCCAGCAGCCCCCCCGGCCTCAGATACAATGAGCAGTTCTTC.

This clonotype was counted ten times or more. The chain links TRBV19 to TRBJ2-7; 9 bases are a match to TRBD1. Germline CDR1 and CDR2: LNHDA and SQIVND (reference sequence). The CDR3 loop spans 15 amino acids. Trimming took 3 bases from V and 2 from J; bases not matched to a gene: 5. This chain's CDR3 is CASSMADRGTYEQYF. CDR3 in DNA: TGTGCCAGTAGTATGGCCGACAGGGGGACCTACGAGCAGTACTTC.

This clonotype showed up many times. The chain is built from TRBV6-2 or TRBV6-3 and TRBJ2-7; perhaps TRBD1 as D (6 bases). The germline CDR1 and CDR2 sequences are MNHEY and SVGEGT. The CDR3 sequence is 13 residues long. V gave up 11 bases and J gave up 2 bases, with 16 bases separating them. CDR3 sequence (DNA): TGTGCCTCCCTGACGGGACATCCCTACGAGCAGTACTTC. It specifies CASLTGHPYEQYF.

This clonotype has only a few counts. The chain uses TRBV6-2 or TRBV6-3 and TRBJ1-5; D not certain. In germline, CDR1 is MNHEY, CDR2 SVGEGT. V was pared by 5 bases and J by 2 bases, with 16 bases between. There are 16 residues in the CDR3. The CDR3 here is CASSRRQDYGNQPQHF. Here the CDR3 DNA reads TGTGCCAGCAGTCGCCGTCAGGATTACGGCAATCAGCCCCAGCATTTT.

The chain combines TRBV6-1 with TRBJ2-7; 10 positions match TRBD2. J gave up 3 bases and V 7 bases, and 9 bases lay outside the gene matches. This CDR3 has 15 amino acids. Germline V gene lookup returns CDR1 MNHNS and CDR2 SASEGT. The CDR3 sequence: CASIQLAGDYYEQYF. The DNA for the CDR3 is TGTGCCAGCATCCAGCTAGCGGGAGATTACTACGAGCAGTACTTC.

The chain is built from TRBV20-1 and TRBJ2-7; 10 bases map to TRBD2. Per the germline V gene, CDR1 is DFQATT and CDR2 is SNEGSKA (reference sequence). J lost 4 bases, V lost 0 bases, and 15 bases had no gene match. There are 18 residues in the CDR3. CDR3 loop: CSARDPTPSGRAGYEQYF. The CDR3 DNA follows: TGCAGTGCTAGAGATCCTACCCCCAGCGGGAGGGCCGGGTACGAGCAGTACTTC.

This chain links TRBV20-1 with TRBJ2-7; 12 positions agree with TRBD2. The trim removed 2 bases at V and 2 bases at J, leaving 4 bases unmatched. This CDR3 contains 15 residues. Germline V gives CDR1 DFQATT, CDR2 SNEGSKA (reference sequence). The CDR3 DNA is TGCAGTGCTAGATCGGGACTAGCGGGCACCTACGAGCAGTACTTC. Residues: CSARSGLAGTYEQYF.

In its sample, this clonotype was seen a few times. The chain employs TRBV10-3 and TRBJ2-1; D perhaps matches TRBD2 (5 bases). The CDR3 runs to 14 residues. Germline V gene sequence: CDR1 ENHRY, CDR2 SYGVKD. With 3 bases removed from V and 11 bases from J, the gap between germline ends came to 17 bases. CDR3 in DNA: TGTGCCATCAGTGATCCCGTGGGAGCGGAAAAGCAGTTCTTC. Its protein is CAISDPVGAEKQFF.

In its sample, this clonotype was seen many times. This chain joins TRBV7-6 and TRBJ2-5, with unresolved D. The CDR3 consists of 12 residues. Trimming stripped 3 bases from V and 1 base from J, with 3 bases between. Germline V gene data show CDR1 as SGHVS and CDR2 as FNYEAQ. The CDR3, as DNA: TGTGCCAGCAGCTTCGGCCAAGAGACCCAGTACTTC. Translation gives CASSFGQETQYF.